What follows are 7 T cell receptor beta chains derived from one specimen sequenced in a study of post-analysis software for immune sequencing data. Study-wide results and caveats: TRBV segments more frequent in patients than in controls numbered roughly 5 and included TRBV5-6, TRBV5-1 and TRBV20-1.

Unique molecular identifiers were built into the TCR beta cDNA libraries. Using its own MiXCR run on the PCR reads, TCRdb lists one record per CDR3 protein. The sample has hundreds of thousands of distinct CDR3 sequences, 55% to 60% seen once. No antigen is known for these receptors. Source material: blood. These receptors were collected from a girl aged 2 to 9 with multiple sclerosis.

This sequence joins TRBV20-1 and TRBJ2-5; tentatively, D is TRBD2 (5 bases). The J call may be wrong; the DNA end is better matched by TRBJ2-7. Germline V gene lookup returns CDR1 DFQATT and CDR2 SNEGSKA (reference sequence). The length of the CDR3 is 13 residues. The CDR3 DNA sequence: TGCAGTGCTAGGTCTGCGGGCCCCTACGAGCAGTACTTC. It yields the protein CSARSAGPYEQYF.

This rearrangement joins TRBV5-1 to TRBJ2-5; TRBD2 matches 8 bases. CDR3 size: 15 residues. V lost 6 bases, J lost 3 bases, and 10 bases stayed unmatched. Germline CDR1 is SGHRS and CDR2 is YFSETQ. The DNA of the CDR3 is TGCGCCAGCACGCCCCCTCGAGCGGGGGAAGAGACCCAGTACTTC. It codes for CASTPPRAGEETQYF.

V and J are TRBV7-9 and TRBJ2-5; no firm D call. Trimming cost V 5 bases and J 5 bases, with 15 bases left between them. The CDR3 sequence is 14 residues long. The V gene's germline CDR1 is SEHNR and CDR2 FQNEAQ (reference sequence). The chain's CDR3 is CASSPLESRETQYF. DNA of the CDR3: TGTGCCAGCAGCCCTCTCGAGAGCCGGGAGACCCAGTACTTC.

The gene calls are TRBV11-2 and TRBJ1-1; 7 bases agree with TRBD1. This CDR3 spans 14 amino acids. CDR1 is SGHAT, CDR2 FQNNGV, per germline. Trimming at V came to 6 bases and at J to 7 bases, leaving 11 bases not matched to a gene. In nucleotides, the CDR3 is TGTGCCAGCAGTCTACGGGACAGAACCTTTGAAGCTTTCTTT. Protein sequence: CASSLRDRTFEAFF.

The chain links TRBV5-5 to TRBJ2-5; perhaps TRBD2 as D (5 bases). The end of the DNA fits TRBJ2-7 better, so the J call may be wrong. Germline V gives CDR1 SGHKS, CDR2 YYEKEE (reference sequence). The CDR3 totals 14 residues. The CDR3 sequence is CASSSALGRYEQYF. The CDR3 region has the DNA TGTGCCAGCAGCTCGGCACTAGGAAGATACGAGCAGTACTTC.

This rearrangement joins TRBV19 to TRBJ2-1, with D possibly being TRBD1 or TRBD2 (5 bases each). The V end lost 3 bases, the J end lost 9 bases, and 12 bases lay between the germline ends. The CDR3 is 13 residues long. Germline V gives CDR1 LNHDA, CDR2 SQIVND (reference sequence). The CDR3 region has the DNA TGTGCCAGTAGTATCTCCCACGGGGCTGAGCAGTTCTTC. Its translation is CASSISHGAEQFF.

The V call is TRBV6-1, the J call TRBJ2-2, with a tentative D call TRBD2 (6 bases). Between the trimmed V and J ends, which lost 7 bases and 5 bases, there was a span of 14 bases. In germline, CDR1 is MNHNS, CDR2 SASEGT. The CDR3 runs 14 residues. CDR3 residues: CASKGLAWTGELFF. The CDR3 DNA sequence: TGTGCCAGCAAAGGGCTAGCGTGGACCGGGGAGCTGTTTTTT.